This T cell receptor beta chain is from a study of shared clonotypes between healthy human individuals. Study results and caveats: Sampling covered nothing but blood. Tissue TCR repertoires likely differ from those found in blood.

Germline values: CDR1 SGHDN, CDR2 FVKESK. Trimming removed 0 bases from V and 3 bases from J, with 14 bases in between. The CDR3 extends over 16 amino acids. Splitting the CD4+ cells yielded a CD45RA+ naive subset and a CD45RA-negative memory subset. Deep was the level at which the assay was run. Measured with immunoSEQ multiplex PCR; TCRdb has only the in-frame clones, and not every one. The sample holds approximately 940,000 clones, 76% seen once. About this clone itself: As yet, its antigen is unknown.

The chain combines TRBV14 with TRBJ2-5; D might be TRBD1 or TRBD2, each matching 5 bases. This TCR was recovered from a man younger than 35 in good health. Input material: memory CD4+ T cells sorted from blood. Regarding subset: CD45RA-negative fraction. CDR3 nucleotides: TGTGCCAGCAGCCAAGACGAGGGACCCGGAGAAGAGACCCAGTACTTC. Translating it yields CASSQDEGPGEETQYF.